These T cell receptor beta chains were read from a single sample in a study of blood T cell repertoires in COVID-19. Assay: immunoSEQ multiplex PCR; the TCRdb copy retains only in-frame clones and omits some. The sample lists approximately 210,000 clones, roughly 85% occurring once. Sequenced: peripheral blood. These receptors came from a woman in her 70s with active or convalescent COVID-19. The CDR3 runs from the conserved cysteine through the conserved F or W. D genes are given only for firm matches. Part of the rows lack a size; the others show once, few, many or a class for expanded clones.

CDR3 protein | CDR3 DNA | V gene | D gene | J gene | clone size
CAISDWTSGKEELFF | TGTGCCATCAGTGACTGGACTAGCGGGAAAGAAGAGCTGTTTTTT | TRBV10-3 | TRBD2 | TRBJ2-2 | NA
CSVGTGENQPQHF | TGCAGCGTCGGGACAGGGGAGAATCAGCCCCAGCATTTT | TRBV29-1 | TRBD1 | TRBJ1-5 | NA
CASSPGQGYGYTF | TGTGCCAGCAGCCCTGGACAGGGCTATGGCTACACCTTC | TRBV3-1/TRBV3-2 | TRBD1 | TRBJ1-2 | NA
CASSLTGLSYEQYF | TGTGCCAGCAGCTTGACTGGACTGTCCTACGAGCAGTACTTC | TRBV11-2 | NA | TRBJ2-7 | NA
CASNPANTGELFF | TGTGCCAGTAATCCGGCGAACACCGGGGAGCTGTTTTTT | TRBV19 | NA | TRBJ2-2 | once
CAWSVLGTFFGYTF | TGTGCCTGGAGTGTTTTAGGGACTTTCTTCGGCTACACCTTC | TRBV30 | NA | TRBJ1-2 | NA
CATSTGTGVGNQPQHF | TGTGCCACCAGCACAGGGACAGGGGTGGGCAATCAGCCCCAGCATTTT | TRBV15 | TRBD1 | TRBJ1-5 | NA
CASSRETGGYEQYF | TGTGCCAGCAGTAGGGAGACAGGAGGCTACGAGCAGTACTTC | TRBV2 | NA | TRBJ2-7 | once
CASSLEVSPGEQYF | TGTGCCAGCAGCTTAGAGGTTTCCCCGGGGGAGCAGTACTTC | TRBV11-2 | NA | TRBJ2-7 | NA
CASSSPPETYEQYF | TGTGCCAGCAGTTCCCCTCCTGAGACCTACGAGCAGTACTTC | TRBV27 | NA | TRBJ2-7 | NA
CASSPRDAGDGYTF | TGTGCCAGTAGCCCGAGGGACGCGGGGGATGGCTACACCTTC | TRBV19 | NA | TRBJ1-2 | NA
CASSFGETGAPKNIQYF | TGTGCCAGCAGCTTTGGAGAGACAGGGGCTCCAAAAAACATTCAGTACTTC | TRBV7-2 | TRBD1 | TRBJ2-4 | NA
CASSQPRGQVGETQYF | TGTGCCAGCAGTCAGCCCAGGGGACAGGTCGGGGAGACCCAGTACTTC | TRBV28 | TRBD1 | TRBJ2-5 | NA
CANSTSGISSEQFF | TGTGCTAACTCAACTAGCGGGATAAGTAGTGAGCAGTTCTTC | TRBV12-5 | TRBD2 | TRBJ2-1 | NA
CASSPIIRTNYGYTF | TGTGCCAGCAGTCCAATCATCAGGACTAACTATGGCTACACCTTC | TRBV6-5 | NA | TRBJ1-2 | NA
CASSPRQQNTEAFF | TGTGCCAGCTCACCACGACAACAGAACACTGAAGCTTTCTTT | TRBV18 | NA | TRBJ1-1 | NA
CASSQDMQGADTQYF | TGCGCCAGCAGCCAAGATATGCAGGGGGCAGATACGCAGTATTTT | TRBV4-1 | TRBD1 | TRBJ2-3 | NA
CATSLAGGSFHEQYF | TGTGCCACCAGCCTAGCGGGAGGGTCCTTCCACGAGCAGTACTTC | TRBV15 | TRBD2 | TRBJ2-7 | NA
CASRALADRANVLTF | TGTGCCAGCAGGGCACTAGCGGACCGGGCCAACGTCCTGACTTTC | TRBV6-5 | TRBD2 | TRBJ2-6 | once
CASSPPTFDEQYF | TGTGCCAGCTCACCACCGACTTTTGACGAGCAGTACTTC | TRBV18 | NA | TRBJ2-7 | NA
CASSQESGGSNYGYTF | TGTGCCAGCAGCCAAGAGTCAGGGGGTTCGAACTATGGCTACACCTTC | TRBV3-1/TRBV3-2 | TRBD1 | TRBJ1-2 | NA
CASSPDRAHQSQHF | TGCGCCAGCAGCCCTGACAGGGCTCATCAGTCCCAGCATTTT | TRBV4-1 | TRBD1 | TRBJ1-5 | NA
CASSQAGGPQHF | TGCGCCAGCAGCCAAGCCGGGGGACCCCAGCATTTT | TRBV4-3 | NA | TRBJ1-5 | NA
CASSPFSYNEQFF | TGTGCCAGCAGCCCCTTTAGTTACAATGAGCAGTTCTTC | TRBV3-1/TRBV3-2 | NA | TRBJ2-1 | NA
CASTLGGTDTQYF | TGTGCCAGCACCTTGGGGGGGACAGATACGCAGTATTTT | TRBV12-3/TRBV12-4 | TRBD2 | TRBJ2-3 | NA
CASSLASGLGTDTQYF | TGCGCCAGCAGCTTGGCCTCAGGGCTAGGCACAGATACGCAGTATTTT | TRBV5-1 | NA | TRBJ2-3 | few
CASSQEGALNTEAFF | TGTGCCAGCAGCCAAGAGGGAGCCTTGAACACTGAAGCTTTCTTT | TRBV3-1/TRBV3-2 | NA | TRBJ1-1 | NA
CASSQQGASNQPQHF | TGTGCCAGCAGCCAACAGGGGGCCAGCAATCAGCCCCAGCATTTT | TRBV7-9 | TRBD1 | TRBJ1-5 | NA
CAIRPSGSGFEQYF | TGTGCCATCCGGCCTAGCGGGAGCGGTTTCGAGCAGTACTTC | TRBV10-3 | TRBD2 | TRBJ2-7 | NA
CASSENGQTNQPQHF | TGTGCCAGCAGTGAAAATGGCCAGACTAATCAGCCCCAGCATTTT | TRBV6-1 | NA | TRBJ1-5 | NA
CASSHSGTSGYNEQFF | TGCGCCAGCAGCCATTCCGGGACTAGCGGCTACAATGAGCAGTTCTTC | TRBV4-1 | TRBD2 | TRBJ2-1 | NA
CASSISRSSEQYF | TGTGCCAGTAGTATTAGTCGGTCGAGCGAGCAGTACTTC | TRBV19 | NA | TRBJ2-7 | NA
CASTRGSTNTEAFF | TGTGCCAGCACTCGAGGGAGCACGAACACTGAAGCTTTCTTT | TRBV6-6 | NA | TRBJ1-1 | NA
CSVTLGGWGAYGYTF | TGCAGCGTCACCCTCGGGGGGTGGGGAGCCTATGGCTACACCTTC | TRBV29-1 | NA | TRBJ1-2 | NA
CASSLMADGYTF | TGTGCCAGCAGTTTAATGGCGGATGGCTACACCTTC | TRBV12-3/TRBV12-4 | NA | TRBJ1-2 | NA
CASSKALGVVADTQYF | TGTGCCAGCAGCAAAGCCTTAGGGGTCGTCGCAGATACGCAGTATTTT | TRBV3-1/TRBV3-2 | NA | TRBJ2-3 | NA
CASRKQGGSGEQYF | TGTGCCAGCAGGAAACAGGGGGGGAGCGGAGAGCAGTACTTC | TRBV28 | NA | TRBJ2-7 | NA
CASSLAGGYDTQYF | TGTGCCAGCAGTTTAGCGGGGGGGTACGATACGCAGTATTTT | TRBV6-2/TRBV6-3 | TRBD2 | TRBJ2-3 | NA
CASSLRAGVGGTEAFF | TGTGCCAGCAGCTTACGGGCGGGGGTGGGGGGCACTGAAGCTTTCTTT | TRBV7-8 | NA | TRBJ1-1 | NA
CASSFAGEETQYF | TGTGCCAGCAGCTTCGCAGGGGAAGAGACCCAGTACTTC | TRBV7-2 | NA | TRBJ2-5 | NA
CASSYSTQPNEKLFF | TGTGCCAGCAGTTACTCGACACAACCTAATGAAAAACTGTTTTTT | TRBV6-5 | NA | TRBJ1-4 | once
CASGSIGTGYEQYF | TGTGCTAGTGGGTCAATCGGGACAGGGTACGAGCAGTACTTC | TRBV12-5 | TRBD1 | TRBJ2-7 | NA